Below, one T cell receptor (beta chain) is given with its context. Its antigen is still unknown. The data are from a study of graft-versus-host responses after intestinal transplantation. Study conclusions and caveats: Detection of GvH clones occurred in recipient marrow, and some had their first appearance in ileum or blood. Maximum circulating GvH clone levels tracked with early post-transplant HvG decreases.

The CDR3 covers 15 residues. V lost 0 bases to trimming and J lost 3 bases; unmatched junction nucleotides: 2. Germline V gives CDR1 SGHTS, CDR2 YDEGEE. Only in-frame clones appear in the TCRdb table, and some are missing; sequencing was by immunoSEQ multiplex PCR. The sample includes roughly 12,000 clones, about four fifths of them seen just once. The sequence derives from a human patient who received an intestinal transplant, so some T cells may come from the graft donor. This chain links TRBV5-8 with TRBJ2-5, with 10 nucleotides matching TRBD1. This sample comprised PBMCs, obtained roughly 19 weeks after transplant. CDR3 DNA sequence: TGTGCCAGCAGCTTGGGAGGGACAGGGGAAGAGACCCAGTACTTC. Its protein product is CASSLGGTGEETQYF.